This paragraph reports one T cell receptor (beta chain). In the original workflow: From reference gene primer amplification, estimates of nucleated cell counts were derived. Sequenced by immunoSEQ multiplex PCR; TCRdb stores in-frame clones only, minus some. V, J and clone size are those of that table, while D and trimming were read from the DNA. Here the sample spans 400,000 to 450,000 clones, 70% to 90% being singletons. This sample was taken from a study of blood T cell repertoires in COVID-19. Looking at the study overall: There were acute and convalescent COVID-19 samples, and they came from the United States, Italy and Spain. T cells, B-cell-depleted T cells, or PBMCs supplied cDNA or gDNA.

Seattle's enrolled individuals joined amid active infection and were then monitored longitudinally. V dropped 2 bases and J dropped 0 bases, with 14 bases sitting between them. CDR3 length: 17 amino acids. The V gene's germline CDR1 is SGHVS and CDR2 FQNEAQ. Sequenced sample: peripheral blood. This receptor was obtained from a man aged 18 to 29 with COVID-19, enrolled during active disease. The V and J genes are TRBV7-8 and TRBJ2-4, with D unclear. For the CDR3, the DNA is TGTGCCAGCAGCTTATATAGAGCCCTTATAGCCAAAAACATTCAGTACTTC. Translation gives CASSLYRALIAKNIQYF.